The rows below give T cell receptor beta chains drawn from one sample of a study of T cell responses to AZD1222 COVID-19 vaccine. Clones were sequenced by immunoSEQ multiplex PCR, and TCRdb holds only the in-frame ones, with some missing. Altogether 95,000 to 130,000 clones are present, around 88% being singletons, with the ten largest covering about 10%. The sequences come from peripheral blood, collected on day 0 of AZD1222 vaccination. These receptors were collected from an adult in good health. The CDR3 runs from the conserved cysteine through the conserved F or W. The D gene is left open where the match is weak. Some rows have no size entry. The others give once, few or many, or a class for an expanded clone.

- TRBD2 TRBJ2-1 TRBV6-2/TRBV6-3 TGTGCCAGCAGCAAGGGACTAGCGGTGAATGAGCAGTTCTTC CASSKGLAVNEQFF
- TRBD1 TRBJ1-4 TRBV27 TGTGCCAGCAGTGGACAGGTCAACAATGAAAAACTGTTTTTT CASSGQVNNEKLFF
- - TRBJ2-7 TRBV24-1 TGTGCCACCAGTGATTTGGACCGGGAATACTGTAGAAACGAGCAGTACTTC CATSDLDREYCRNEQYF
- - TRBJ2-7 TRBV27 TGTGCCAGCAGTTACAGGGATCTTCGCTACGAGCAGTACTTC CASSYRDLRYEQYF
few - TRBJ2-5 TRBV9 TGTGCCAGCAGCGGGCTCGCAGGGGAGACCCAGTACTTC CASSGLAGETQYF
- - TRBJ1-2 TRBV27 TGTGCCAGCAGTGCGACGGACGAAACTAACTATGGCTACACCTTC CASSATDETNYGYTF
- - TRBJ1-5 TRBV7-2 TGTGCCAGCAGCTTAGACCCAGGGGTGTCTCAGCCCCAGCATTTT CASSLDPGVSQPQHF
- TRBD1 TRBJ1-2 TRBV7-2 TGTGCCAGCAGCCCCCAGGGGGGTGGCGGCTACACCTTC CASSPQGGGGYTF
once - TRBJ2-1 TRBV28 TGTGCCAGCAGTTTAAGACCGACCCGCTCCTACAATGAGCAGTTCTTC CASSLRPTRSYNEQFF
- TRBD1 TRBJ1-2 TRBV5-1 TGCGCCAGCAGCTTAACCGACAGGGCTTTGGGTGGCTACACCTTC CASSLTDRALGGYTF
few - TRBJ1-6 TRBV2 TGTGCCAGCAGTGAGAGGGGTGTAAGATCACCCCTCCACTTT CASSERGVRSPLHF
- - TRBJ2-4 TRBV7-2 TGTGCCAGCAGCTTAGGGTCCCAGGGGCGTTTGGGAAACATTCAGTACTTC CASSLGSQGRLGNIQYF
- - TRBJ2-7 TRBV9 TGTGCCAGCAGCGTAGTGGCACAGGGAGCTCCCTACGAGCAGTACTTC CASSVVAQGAPYEQYF
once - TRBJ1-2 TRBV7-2 TGTGCCAGCAGCTTAGCGTTGGGTCTTGGCTATGGCTACACCTTC CASSLALGLGYGYTF
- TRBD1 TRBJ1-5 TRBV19 TGTGCCAGTAGTATGTGGCAGGGGGGGCGTCAGCCCCAGCATTTT CASSMWQGGRQPQHF
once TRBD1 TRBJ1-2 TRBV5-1 TGCGCCAGCAGCCTGACAGGGTTAGGCTATGGCTACACCTTC CASSLTGLGYGYTF
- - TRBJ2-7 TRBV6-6 TGTGCCAGCAGTTACGCGGGCGACGGGCCCTACGAGCAGTACTTC CASSYAGDGPYEQYF
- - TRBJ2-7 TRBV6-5 TGTGCCTCCCGGCGGGACTCCTACGAGCAGTACTTC CASRRDSYEQYF
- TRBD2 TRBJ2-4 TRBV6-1 TGTGCCAGCAGTGTAGGGCTAGCGGGGGCGGCGGGTGGAAACATTCAGTACTTC CASSVGLAGAAGGNIQYF
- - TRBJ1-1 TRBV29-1 TGCAGCGTTGGGTTCTCGGACCCCGTGGGGGGCACTGAAGCTTTCTTT CSVGFSDPVGGTEAFF
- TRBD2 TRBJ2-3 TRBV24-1 TGTGCCACCAGCACCCACACTACGGGGGCTAGCGGGCTGGGGGATACGCAGTATTTT CATSTHTTGASGLGDTQYF
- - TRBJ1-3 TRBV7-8 TGTGCCAGCAGATCGATGGGTTCCTCTGGAAACACCATATATTTT CASRSMGSSGNTIYF
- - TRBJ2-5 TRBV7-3 TGTGCCAGCAGCTTAACCGCTGGCCAGCAAGAGACCCAGTACTTC CASSLTAGQQETQYF
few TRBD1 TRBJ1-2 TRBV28 TGTGCCAGCAGTTTACCCCGACAGGGCCTAGGCTACACCTTC CASSLPRQGLGYTF
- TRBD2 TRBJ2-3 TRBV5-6 TGTGCCAGCAGCTTGGCTAGCGGGGGGGCAGCGGGAGATACGCAGTATTTT CASSLASGGAAGDTQYF
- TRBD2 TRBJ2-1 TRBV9 TGTGCCAGCAGCGGACTAGCGGAAGACAATGAGCAGTTCTTC CASSGLAEDNEQFF
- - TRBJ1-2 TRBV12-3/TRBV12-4 TGTGCCAGCAGTTTAGATATTGGGGATGGCTACACCTTC CASSLDIGDGYTF
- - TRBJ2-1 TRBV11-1 TGTGCCAGCAGCCCTTCGACAGGAAACAATGAGCAGTTCTTC CASSPSTGNNEQFF
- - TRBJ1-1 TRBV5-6 TGTGCCAGCAGCCAACCGACATTGAACACTGAAGCTTTCTTT CASSQPTLNTEAFF
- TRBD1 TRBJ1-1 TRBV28 TGTGCCAGCAGCCCAACATCAGGACAGGGGGAAACTGAAGCTTTCTTT CASSPTSGQGETEAFF
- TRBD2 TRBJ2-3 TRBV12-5 TGTGCTAGTGGTTTGGGTACTAGCGACACAGATACGCAGTATTTT CASGLGTSDTDTQYF
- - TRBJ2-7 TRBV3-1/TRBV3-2 TGTGCCAGCAGCTTCGGACACAACGAGCAGTACTTC CASSFGHNEQYF
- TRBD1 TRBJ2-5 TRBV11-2 TGTGCCAGCAGCCCCCAAGGAGGACAGGAGGAGACCCAGTACTTC CASSPQGGQEETQYF
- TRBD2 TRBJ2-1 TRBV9 TGTGCCAGCAGCCCTCGGACTAGCGCCTACAATGATCAGTTCTTC CASSPRTSAYNDQFF
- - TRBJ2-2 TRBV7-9 TGTGCCAGCACCCTACGGCTGGTCACCGGGGAGCTGTTTTTT CASTLRLVTGELFF
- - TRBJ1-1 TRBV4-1 TGCGCCAGCAGCCAAGATCTAAAACAGGGTAAAGCTTTCTTT CASSQDLKQGKAFF
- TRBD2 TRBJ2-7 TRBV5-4 TGTGCCAGCAGCTTGGGACTAGCGGGGGCCTACGAGCAGTACTTC CASSLGLAGAYEQYF
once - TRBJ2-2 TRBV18 TGTGCCAGCTCACCTTTTCAGGTTTCGGGAAACGCCGGGGAGCTGTTTTTT CASSPFQVSGNAGELFF
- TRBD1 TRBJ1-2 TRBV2 TGTGCCAGCAGTGAATATTTGGGGACAGGGGTTTTAAGGCCCCTAGGTCCTAACTATGGCTACACCTTC CASSEYLGTGVLRPLGPNYGYTF
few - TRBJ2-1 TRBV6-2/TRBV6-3 TGTGCCAGCAGCACACGCGATCTAAGGGGTAGCGCCTACAATGAGCAGTTCTTC CASSTRDLRGSAYNEQFF
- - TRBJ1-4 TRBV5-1 TGCGCCAGCAGCCACGGGACACTCTATGAAAAACTGTTTTTT CASSHGTLYEKLFF
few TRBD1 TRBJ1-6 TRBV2 TGTGCCAGCAGGGGACAGGGGGGGTTGAGGAATTCACCCCTCCACTTT CASRGQGGLRNSPLHF
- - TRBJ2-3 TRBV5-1 TGCGCCAGCAGCTTGGCTCTAGGGAGCCGCACAGATACGCAGTATTTT CASSLALGSRTDTQYF
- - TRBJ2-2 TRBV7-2 TGTGCCAGCAGCTTCCGGGGGGCATGGGACACCGGGGAGCTGTTTTTT CASSFRGAWDTGELFF
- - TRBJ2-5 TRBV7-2 TGTGCCAGCAGCCCAACCTCACTAGGTATGGAGACCCAGTACTTC CASSPTSLGMETQYF
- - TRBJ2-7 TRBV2 TGTGCCAGCAGCATTGGGGTGGGGGGTTACGAGCAGTACTTC CASSIGVGGYEQYF
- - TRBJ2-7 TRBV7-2 TGTGCCAGCAGCTCCCTGGGGGGGGGCTCAGGCTACGAGCAGTACTTC CASSSLGGGSGYEQYF
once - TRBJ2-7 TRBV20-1 TGCAGTGCTAGTGGGGACGTGGGCTACGAGCAGTACTTC CSASGDVGYEQYF
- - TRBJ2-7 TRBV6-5 TGTGCCAGCAGTTACACCGGGTCTGGGGAGCAGTACTTC CASSYTGSGEQYF
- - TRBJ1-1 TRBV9 TGTGCCAGCAGCGTAGTAAACCGTCGCCGGATGAACACTGAAGCTTTCTTT CASSVVNRRRMNTEAFF
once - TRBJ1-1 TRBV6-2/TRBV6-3 TGTGCCAGCAGGCCTTCGGGGGGAACCTACACTGAAGCTTTCTTT CASRPSGGTYTEAFF
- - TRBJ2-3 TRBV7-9 TGTGCCAGCAGTATCGCCAGGGGCATACGAAACACAGATACGCAGTATTTT CASSIARGIRNTDTQYF
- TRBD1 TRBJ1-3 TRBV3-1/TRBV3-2 TGTGCCAGCAGCCGCGGACAGGTCCAAGGAAACACCATATATTTT CASSRGQVQGNTIYF
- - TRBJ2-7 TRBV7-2 TGTGCCAGCAGCTGGACCGCTCCCTCCTACGAGCAGTACTTC CASSWTAPSYEQYF
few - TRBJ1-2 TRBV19 TGTGCCAGTAGTGGGGGAGGCCGGGGGAACTATGGCTACACCTTC CASSGGGRGNYGYTF
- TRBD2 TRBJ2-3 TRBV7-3 TGTGCCAGCAGCTTAACGGGACTAGGCTCCACAGATACGCAGTATTTT CASSLTGLGSTDTQYF